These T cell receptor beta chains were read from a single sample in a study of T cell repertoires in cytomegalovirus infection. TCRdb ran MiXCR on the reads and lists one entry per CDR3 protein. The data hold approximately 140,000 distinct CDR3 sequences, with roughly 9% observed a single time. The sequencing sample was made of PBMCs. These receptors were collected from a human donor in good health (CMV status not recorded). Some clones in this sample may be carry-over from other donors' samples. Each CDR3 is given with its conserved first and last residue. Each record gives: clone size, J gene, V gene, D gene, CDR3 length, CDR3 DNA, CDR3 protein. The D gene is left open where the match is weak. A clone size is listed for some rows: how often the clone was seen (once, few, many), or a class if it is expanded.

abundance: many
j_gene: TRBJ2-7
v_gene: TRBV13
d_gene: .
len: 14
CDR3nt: TGTGCCAGCAGCTTAATGAGGGCCCCTCATGAGCAGTACTTC
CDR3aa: CASSLMRAPHEQYF

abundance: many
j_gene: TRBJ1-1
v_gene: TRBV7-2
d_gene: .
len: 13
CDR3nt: TGTGCCAGCAGACGGACGGCGAACACTGAAGCTTTCTTT
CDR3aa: CASRRTANTEAFF

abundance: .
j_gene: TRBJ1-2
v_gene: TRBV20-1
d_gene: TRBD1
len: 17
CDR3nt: TGCAGTGCTAGACGCCAAACTTGGACAGGGGAGAACTATGGCTACACCTTC
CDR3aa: CSARRQTWTGENYGYTF

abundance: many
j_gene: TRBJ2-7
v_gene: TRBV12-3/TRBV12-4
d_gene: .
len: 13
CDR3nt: TGTGCCAGCAGTCAATCCGGGGCCTACGAGCAGTACTTC
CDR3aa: CASSQSGAYEQYF

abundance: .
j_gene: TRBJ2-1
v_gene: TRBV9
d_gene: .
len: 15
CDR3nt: TGTGCCAGCAGCGTAGTTCAGGGTAATTACAATGAGCAGTTCTTC
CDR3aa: CASSVVQGNYNEQFF

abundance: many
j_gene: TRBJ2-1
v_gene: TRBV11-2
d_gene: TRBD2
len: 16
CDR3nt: TGTGCCAGCAGCTTATTTAGCGGGGGGCAAAACAATGAGCAGTTCTTC
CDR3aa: CASSLFSGGQNNEQFF

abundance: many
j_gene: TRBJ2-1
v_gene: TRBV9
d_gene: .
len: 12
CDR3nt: TGTGCCAGCAGCGTACAGGGGAATGAGCAGTTCTTC
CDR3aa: CASSVQGNEQFF

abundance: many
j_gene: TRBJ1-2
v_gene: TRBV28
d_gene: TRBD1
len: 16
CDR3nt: TGTGCCAGCAGTTCCACCAGGACAGGGGGCGCGGATGGCTACACCTTC
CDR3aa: CASSSTRTGGADGYTF

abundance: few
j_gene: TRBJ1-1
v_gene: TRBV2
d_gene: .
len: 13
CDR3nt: TGTGCCAGTAGACAGGACTCGAACACTGAAGCTTTCTTT
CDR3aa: CASRQDSNTEAFF

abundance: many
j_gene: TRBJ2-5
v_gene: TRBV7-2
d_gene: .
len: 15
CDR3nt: TGTGCCAGCAGCTTAGACCCGACAGCCCAAGAGACCCAGTACTTC
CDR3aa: CASSLDPTAQETQYF

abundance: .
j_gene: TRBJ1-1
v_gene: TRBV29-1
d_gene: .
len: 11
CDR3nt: TGCAGCGGACGAGTGGATACTGAAGCTTTCTTT
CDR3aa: CSGRVDTEAFF

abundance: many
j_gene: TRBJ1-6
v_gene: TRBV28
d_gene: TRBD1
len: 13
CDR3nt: TGTGCCAGCAGTTTTGGGGACAGGCTCACCCTCCACTTT
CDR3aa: CASSFGDRLTLHF

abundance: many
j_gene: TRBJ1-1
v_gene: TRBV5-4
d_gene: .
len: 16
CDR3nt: TGTGCCAGCACCCCAGATCCCAACCGGGGGAACACTGAAGCTTTCTTT
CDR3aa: CASTPDPNRGNTEAFF

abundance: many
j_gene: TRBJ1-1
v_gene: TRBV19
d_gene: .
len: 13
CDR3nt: TGTGCCAGTAGTATAGGAGGGGGAACTGAAGCTTTCTTT
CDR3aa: CASSIGGGTEAFF

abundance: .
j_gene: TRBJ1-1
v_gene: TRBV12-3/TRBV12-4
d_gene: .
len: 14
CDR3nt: TGTGCCAGCAGTTTGGCCGGGGGCTGGGCTGAAGCTTTCTTT
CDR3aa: CASSLAGGWAEAFF

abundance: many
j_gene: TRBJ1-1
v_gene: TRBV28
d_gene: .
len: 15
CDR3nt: TGTGCCAGCAGAGCCAACAGGGCCAGGGGCACTGAAGCTTTCTTT
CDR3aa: CASRANRARGTEAFF

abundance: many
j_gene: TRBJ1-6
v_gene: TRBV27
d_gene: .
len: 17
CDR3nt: TGTGCCAGCAGTTTATTATCCGAGGGGGGTTATAATTCACCCCTCCACTTT
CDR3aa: CASSLLSEGGYNSPLHF

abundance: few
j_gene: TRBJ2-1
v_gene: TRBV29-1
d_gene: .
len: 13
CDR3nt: TGCAGCGTTGGCCAGGCGCTTAACAATGAGCAGTTCTTC
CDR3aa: CSVGQALNNEQFF

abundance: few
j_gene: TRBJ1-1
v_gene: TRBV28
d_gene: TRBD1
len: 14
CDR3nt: TGTGCCAGCAGCCAGACCGGGACAGGATCCGAAGCTTTCTTT
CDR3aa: CASSQTGTGSEAFF

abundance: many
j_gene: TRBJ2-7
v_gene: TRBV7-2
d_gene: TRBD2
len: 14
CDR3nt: TGTGCCAGCCCTGGGACTAGTGTCTCCTACGAGCAGTACTTC
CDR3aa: CASPGTSVSYEQYF

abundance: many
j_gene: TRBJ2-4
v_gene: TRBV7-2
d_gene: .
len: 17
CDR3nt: TGTGCCAGCAGCTTCCTCTTTAGCGGTTTAGCCAAAAACATTCAGTACTTC
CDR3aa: CASSFLFSGLAKNIQYF

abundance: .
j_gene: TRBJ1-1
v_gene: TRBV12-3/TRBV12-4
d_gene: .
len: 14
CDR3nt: TGTGCCAGCCTCTCACCGGGGCGGTTTTCTGAAGCTTTCTTT
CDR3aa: CASLSPGRFSEAFF

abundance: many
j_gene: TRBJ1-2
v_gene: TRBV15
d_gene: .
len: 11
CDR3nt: TGTGCCACCAGCTCAGGGAGAGGCTACACCTTC
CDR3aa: CATSSGRGYTF

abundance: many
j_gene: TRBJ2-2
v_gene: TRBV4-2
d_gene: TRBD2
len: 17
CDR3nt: TGTGCCAGCAGCTCCCGGGGCAATAGCGGGGGGGGCGGGGAGCTGTTTTTT
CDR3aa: CASSSRGNSGGGGELFF

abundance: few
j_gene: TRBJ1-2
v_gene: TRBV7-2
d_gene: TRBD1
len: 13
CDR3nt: TGTGCCAGCAGCCTGACAGGGGCTCGTGGCTACACCTTC
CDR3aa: CASSLTGARGYTF

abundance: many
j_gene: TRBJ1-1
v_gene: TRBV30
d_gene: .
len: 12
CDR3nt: TGTGCCTGGAAGTGGGGAAACACTGAAGCTTTCTTT
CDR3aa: CAWKWGNTEAFF

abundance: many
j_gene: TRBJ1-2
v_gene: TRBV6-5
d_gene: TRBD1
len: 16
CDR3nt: TGTGCCAGCAGTTACTCGACAGGGGGCCAGGGCCGCGGCTACACCTTC
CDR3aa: CASSYSTGGQGRGYTF

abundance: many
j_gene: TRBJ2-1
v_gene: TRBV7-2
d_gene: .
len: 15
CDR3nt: TGTGCCAGCAGCTTGCGCGGCTATGCCTACAATGAGCAGTTCTTC
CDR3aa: CASSLRGYAYNEQFF

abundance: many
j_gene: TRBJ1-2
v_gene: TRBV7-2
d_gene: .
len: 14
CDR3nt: TGTGCCAGCAGCCCCGGAGGGGTAGGCTATGGCTACACCTTC
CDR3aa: CASSPGGVGYGYTF

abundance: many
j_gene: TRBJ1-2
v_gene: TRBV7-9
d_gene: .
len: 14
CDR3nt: TGTGCCAGCAGCTTAGACCCCCGGGGGACTGGCTACACCTTC
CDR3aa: CASSLDPRGTGYTF

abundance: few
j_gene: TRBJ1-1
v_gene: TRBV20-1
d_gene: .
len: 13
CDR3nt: TGCAGTGCTAGAGTCGGGTCGCTAACTGAAGCTTTCTTT
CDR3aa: CSARVGSLTEAFF

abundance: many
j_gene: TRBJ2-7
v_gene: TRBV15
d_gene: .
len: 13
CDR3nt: TGTGCCACCAGCAGGACAGGTTCCTACGAGCAGTACTTC
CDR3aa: CATSRTGSYEQYF

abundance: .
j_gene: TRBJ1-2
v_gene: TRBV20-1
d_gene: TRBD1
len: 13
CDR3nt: TGCAGTGCTCAACCGACAGGGAATGGAGGCTACACCTTC
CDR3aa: CSAQPTGNGGYTF

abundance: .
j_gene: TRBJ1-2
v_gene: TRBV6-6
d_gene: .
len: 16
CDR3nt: TGTGCCAGCATCCTTGGGGGCCCGGAATCTACCTATGGCTACACCTTC
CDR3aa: CASILGGPESTYGYTF

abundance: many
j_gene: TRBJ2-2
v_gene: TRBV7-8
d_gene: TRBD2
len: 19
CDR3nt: TGTGCCAGCACCCCAGGTGGGACTAGCGGGAAAGCGAACACCGGGGAGCTGTTTTTT
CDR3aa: CASTPGGTSGKANTGELFF

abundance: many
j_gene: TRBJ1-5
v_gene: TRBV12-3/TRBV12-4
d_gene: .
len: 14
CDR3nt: TGTGCCAGCAGAGGGACACGAGTGAGTCAGCCCCAGCATTTT
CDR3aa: CASRGTRVSQPQHF

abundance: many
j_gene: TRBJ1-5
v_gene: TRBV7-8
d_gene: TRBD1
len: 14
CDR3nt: TGTGCCAGCAGCCCCGGGACAGCTAAGGAGCCCCAGCATTTT
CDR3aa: CASSPGTAKEPQHF

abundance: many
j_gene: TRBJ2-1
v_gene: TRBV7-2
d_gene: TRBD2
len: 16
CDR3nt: TGTGCCAGCAGCTCGAGCCATAGCGGGGCCTACAATGAGCAGTTCTTC
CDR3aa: CASSSSHSGAYNEQFF

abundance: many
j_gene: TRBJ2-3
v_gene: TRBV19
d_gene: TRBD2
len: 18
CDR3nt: TGTGCCAGTAGTATAAGCGGTTTGGCTAGCGGGGGTACAGATACGCAGTATTTT
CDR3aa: CASSISGLASGGTDTQYF

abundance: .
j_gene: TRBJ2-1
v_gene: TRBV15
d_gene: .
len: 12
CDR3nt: TGTGCCACCAGCAGACAGGGGATTGAGCAGTTCTTC
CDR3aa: CATSRQGIEQFF

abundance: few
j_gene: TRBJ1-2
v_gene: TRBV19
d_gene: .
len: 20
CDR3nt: TGTGCCAGTAGTATTCGAGGTGTAGGGACACGACTCAGAGAATATTATGGCTACACCTTC
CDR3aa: CASSIRGVGTRLREYYGYTF

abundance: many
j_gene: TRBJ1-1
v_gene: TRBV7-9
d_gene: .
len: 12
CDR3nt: TGTGCCAGCAGCTTTATGAACACTGAAGCTTTCTTT
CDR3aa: CASSFMNTEAFF

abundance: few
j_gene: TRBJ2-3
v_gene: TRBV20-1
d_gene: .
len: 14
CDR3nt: TGCAGTGCTAGGACTGGACACAACACAGATACGCAGTATTTT
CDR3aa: CSARTGHNTDTQYF

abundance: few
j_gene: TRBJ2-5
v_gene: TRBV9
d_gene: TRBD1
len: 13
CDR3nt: TGTGCCAGCAGCGTCGGACAGGGGGAGACCCAGTACTTC
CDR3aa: CASSVGQGETQYF

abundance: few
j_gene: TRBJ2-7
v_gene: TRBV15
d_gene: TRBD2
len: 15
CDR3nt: TGTGCCACCAGCAGAGATCGGAGCGGGGGGAACGAGCAGTACTTC
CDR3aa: CATSRDRSGGNEQYF

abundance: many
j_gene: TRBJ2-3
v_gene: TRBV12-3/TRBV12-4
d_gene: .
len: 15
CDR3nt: TGTGCCAGCACCACAGGGAGGCGCGGAACAGATACGCAGTATTTT
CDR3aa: CASTTGRRGTDTQYF

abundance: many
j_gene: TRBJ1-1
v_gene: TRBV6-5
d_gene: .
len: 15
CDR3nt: TGTGCCAGCAGTTACTCGAGCAGTTCGAACACTGAAGCTTTCTTT
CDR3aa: CASSYSSSSNTEAFF

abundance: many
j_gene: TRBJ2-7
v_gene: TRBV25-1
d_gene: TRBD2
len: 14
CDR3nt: TGTGCCAGCAGTGAAAGGGGAGGGAAGGACGAGCAGTACTTC
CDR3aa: CASSERGGKDEQYF

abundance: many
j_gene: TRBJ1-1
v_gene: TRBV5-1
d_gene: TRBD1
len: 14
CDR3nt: TGCGCCAGCAGCTCGGACAGGGGGGGAACTGAAGCTTTCTTT
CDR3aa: CASSSDRGGTEAFF

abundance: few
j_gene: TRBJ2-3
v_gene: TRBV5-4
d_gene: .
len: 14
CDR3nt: TGTGCCAGCAGCTTGGGCCCAACCACAGATACGCAGTATTTT
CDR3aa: CASSLGPTTDTQYF

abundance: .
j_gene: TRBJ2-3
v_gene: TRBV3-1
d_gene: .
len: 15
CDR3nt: TGTGCCAGCAGCCAAGATACGGCCCTACGAAATACGCAGTATTTT
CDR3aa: CASSQDTALRNTQYF

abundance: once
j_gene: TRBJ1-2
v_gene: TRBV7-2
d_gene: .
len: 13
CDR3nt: TGTGCCAGCACAACAGGGAATCACTATGGCTACACCTTC
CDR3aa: CASTTGNHYGYTF

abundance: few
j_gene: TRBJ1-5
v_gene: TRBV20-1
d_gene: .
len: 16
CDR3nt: TGCAGTGCTAGAGATTATACACGGACCTTCAATCAGCCCCAGCATTTT
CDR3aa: CSARDYTRTFNQPQHF

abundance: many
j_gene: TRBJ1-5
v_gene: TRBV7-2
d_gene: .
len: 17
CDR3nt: TGTGCCAGCAGCCCACGGGACGGACGAAATAGCAATCAGCCCCAGCATTTT
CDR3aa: CASSPRDGRNSNQPQHF

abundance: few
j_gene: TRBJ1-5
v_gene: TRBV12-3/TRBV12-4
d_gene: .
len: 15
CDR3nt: TGTGCCAGCAGTTCCCGCCAGGGGATCAATCAGCCCCAGCATTTT
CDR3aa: CASSSRQGINQPQHF

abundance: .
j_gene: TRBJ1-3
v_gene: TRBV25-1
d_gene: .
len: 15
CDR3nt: TGTGCCAGCGCCCTGGGTTTAGGGTCCGATAACACCATATATTTT
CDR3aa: CASALGLGSDNTIYF

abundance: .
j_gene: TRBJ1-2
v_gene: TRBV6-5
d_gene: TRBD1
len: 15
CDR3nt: TGTGCCAGCAGTTACTCCGGACAGGGGAACTATGGCTACACCTTC
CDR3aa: CASSYSGQGNYGYTF

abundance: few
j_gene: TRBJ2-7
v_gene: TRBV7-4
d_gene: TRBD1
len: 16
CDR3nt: TGTGCCAGCAGCAGACTACTCCGGGACAGGGGCAACGAGCAGTACTTC
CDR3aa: CASSRLLRDRGNEQYF

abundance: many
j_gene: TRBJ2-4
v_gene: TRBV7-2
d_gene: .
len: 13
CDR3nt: TGTGCCAGCAGCCCGCGGACTGCGCCAAGGAAGTACTTC
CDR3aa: CASSPRTAPRKYF

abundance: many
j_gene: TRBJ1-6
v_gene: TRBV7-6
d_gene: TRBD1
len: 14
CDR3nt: TGTGCCAGCAGGCAGGGGGCCTATAATTCACCCCTCCACTTT
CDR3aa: CASRQGAYNSPLHF